This T cell receptor (beta chain) appears in the sequencing data of a study of CD8+ T cells in alopecia areata. Across the whole study: C3H/HeJ graft donors with spontaneous alopecia, aged about 6-12 months, supplied skin that was transplanted onto female C3H/HeJ mice aged roughly 6-11 weeks. Study-wide points: Researchers report lesional scalp, most notably alopecia totalis/universalis, outstripped normal scalp in clonality. With patients, TCR sharing proved less clear than in mice, a difference possibly related to HLA.

Sequencing used cDNA as its template, made by extracting RNA and reverse transcribing it. Clones were sequenced by immunoSEQ multiplex PCR, and TCRdb holds only the in-frame ones, with some missing. Singletons are absent from the sample, which has roughly 5,800 clones. The study sorted pooled cutaneous lymph node cells by CD4, CD8alpha, NKG2D, NKG2ACE and other markers. This clone was counted only a few times. What it recognizes is unknown. Gene names are mouse gene names. The read ends 4 residues before the CDR3 terminus; that terminus is restored from the germline J gene. Germline V gene sequence: CDR1 NNHDY, CDR2 SYVADS. The CDR3 runs to 15 residues. The V end lost 0 bases, the J end lost 3 bases, and 11 bases lay between the germline ends.

Source material: CD8+ T cells sorted from a lymph node. This clonotype was sampled from a C3H/HeJ mouse with alopecia areata. The MHC haplotype recorded for the strain is H2-k. V gene TRBV13-3 combines with J gene TRBJ2-3; D may be TRBD1 (7 bases). The part of the CDR3 DNA that was read is TGTGCCAGCAGTGATGCTAGGGGGCGGGCAGAA. Translating gives CASSDARGRAE. The entire CDR3 reads CASSDARGRAETLYF.